This T cell receptor beta chain was obtained from a study of blood T cell repertoires in COVID-19. Background on the study: Samples taken during acute and convalescent COVID-19 were collected in the United States, Italy and Spain.

Per germline, CDR1 MDHEN and CDR2 SYDVKM. The CDR3 is 14 residues long. Trimming took 6 bases from V and 1 from J, leaving 12 bases between them. The method was immunoSEQ multiplex PCR; TCRdb's version includes in-frame clones alone and lacks a portion of them. The table records roughly 150,000 clones, 83% of them present only once. The sequence was collected from a woman at least 80 years old with acute or convalescent COVID-19. Sequenced: peripheral blood. The V gene is TRBV28, the J gene TRBJ2-5; D gene ambiguous. The DNA of the CDR3 is TGTGCCAGCAGCCGTGGCGGTATCCAAGAGACCCAGTACTTC. Its protein product is CASSRGGIQETQYF.